Listed below are T cell receptor beta chains from one sample, sequenced in a study of blood T cells in healthy people across ages. In TCRdb, the 5' RACE reads were re-called with MiXCR into one record per CDR3 protein. The sample lists fewer than 800,000 distinct CDR3 sequences, around 45% occurring once. The sample consisted of blood. The receptors shown here come from a woman aged 55-69 years in good health. The conserved cysteine and the conserved F or W are not part of the CDR3 here. Only part of the rows carry a size: once, few, many, or a class if the clone is expanded.

ASSLEGGLGYGYT TRBJ1-2 NA TRBV5-1
ASSQDVQGDMGERRRLY TRBJ2-7 NA TRBV3-1
ATKRGVAGNTEAF TRBJ1-1 NA TRBV27
ASSARTGFSYEQY TRBJ2-7 NA TRBV6-5
ASSAGRSRENGIQY TRBJ2-4 NA TRBV9
ASSHSNTGVPRTSGKTDTQY TRBJ2-3 few TRBV6-1
ASSPGGQEYGEQF TRBJ2-1 NA TRBV18
ATNNGSFGDTQY TRBJ2-3 NA TRBV6-2/TRBV6-3
ASTPRGRGKDYEQY TRBJ2-7 few TRBV28
ASIPVGSGGEQF TRBJ2-1 NA TRBV7-2
ASSLAVTNSYNEQY TRBJ2-5 NA TRBV7-2
ASSQFNGETQY TRBJ2-5 few TRBV3-1
ASSPLLAGGHNEQF TRBJ2-1 few TRBV27
SARGQSSTDTQY TRBJ2-3 NA TRBV20-1
SAPTGNNEKLF TRBJ1-4 NA TRBV20-1
ANWVGTSSDEQF TRBJ2-1 NA TRBV10-2
SVEGELDTDTQY TRBJ2-3 NA TRBV29-1
ASRQEWGGGHNEQF TRBJ2-1 NA TRBV13
ASTGTQY TRBJ2-7 few TRBV6-4